Listed below are T cell receptor beta chains from one sample, sequenced in a study of PD-1 blockade in classical Hodgkin lymphoma. The protocol was immunoSEQ multiplex PCR, while the TCRdb copy is restricted to in-frame clones and leaves out a portion. The sample has about 24,000 clones, 70% to 80% seen once. The input for sequencing was peripheral blood mononuclear cells (PBMCs), taken before the fourth cycle of nivolumab. Receptors originate from a human donor with classical Hodgkin lymphoma. Both conserved end residues are part of each CDR3. D genes are given only for firm matches.

V,J,D,CDR3
TRBV9,TRBJ2-2,NA,CASGSPEDGPNTGELFF
TRBV14,TRBJ1-5,NA,CASSQRISNQPQHF
TRBV30,TRBJ1-2,NA,CAWSAGNYGYTF
TRBV2,TRBJ2-5,NA,CASSGTRKETQYF
TRBV11-3,TRBJ2-5,NA,CASSPSEGPQETQYF
TRBV5-1,TRBJ2-3,NA,CASSLGAMPTDTQYF
TRBV28,TRBJ2-1,NA,CASSFRSYNEQFF
TRBV6-5,TRBJ2-2,NA,CASSESRELFF
TRBV6-5,TRBJ1-1,TRBD1,CASSEAWDREAFF
TRBV5-1,TRBJ2-5,TRBD1,CASSFAGGAYQETQYF
TRBV4-2,TRBJ2-1,TRBD1,CASSQVHGTGSPSEQFF
TRBV2,TRBJ2-1,NA,CASRGYNEQFF
TRBV6-1,TRBJ1-1,NA,CASSWVNTEAFF
TRBV7-2,TRBJ2-3,NA,CASSLGGLNTDTQYF
TRBV7-2,TRBJ2-1,NA,CASSLDGAYNEQFF
TRBV2,TRBJ2-3,TRBD2,CASRWTSGGPSTDTQYF
TRBV5-4,TRBJ2-2,TRBD1,CASSSGTGNTGELFF
TRBV30,TRBJ2-3,NA,CAWSPGDILRGDTQYF
TRBV2,TRBJ2-7,TRBD1,CASSRQGSEQYF
TRBV6-1,TRBJ2-3,TRBD2,CASSELAGGSDTQYF
TRBV9,TRBJ1-2,TRBD1,CASSARTGEGYTF
TRBV29-1,TRBJ2-3,NA,CSVELSKRKYF
TRBV7-2,TRBJ1-1,NA,CASSRRVDTEAFF
TRBV2,TRBJ2-1,TRBD2,CASSAGLAGGNNEQFF
TRBV6-1,TRBJ1-5,NA,CASSADTSSNQPQHF
TRBV6-1,TRBJ1-1,NA,CASSAGLLNTEAFF
TRBV6-1,TRBJ2-5,NA,CASSDRGLKTQYF
TRBV7-9,TRBJ1-6,NA,CASSGEDSYNSPLHF
TRBV18,TRBJ1-1,TRBD1,CASSPSGQHEAFF
TRBV29-1,TRBJ2-1,TRBD1,CSQITGAEQFF
TRBV5-1,TRBJ1-2,NA,CASSETPGGYGYTF
TRBV6-5,TRBJ1-2,TRBD1,CASSLDRVGGYTF
TRBV4-2,TRBJ2-7,NA,CASSQDSGTYEQYF
TRBV28,TRBJ1-4,TRBD1,CASSPLQGLGEKLFF
TRBV7-9,TRBJ2-5,TRBD2,CASSDPWRLAGENEETQYF
TRBV7-9,TRBJ2-2,NA,CATAIDTGELFF
TRBV5-8,TRBJ1-2,NA,CASSLDGESNYGYTF
TRBV5-1,TRBJ1-1,NA,CASSSGTHLTPLNTEAFF
TRBV7-2,TRBJ1-4,TRBD1,CASSLWGQNNEKLFF
TRBV6-1,TRBJ2-4,NA,CASSEDRIFQYF